This T cell receptor beta chain comes out of a study of blood T cell repertoires in COVID-19. Study-level background: T cells, B-cell-depleted T cells, or PBMCs provided the cDNA or gDNA that served as material.

A Seattle source enrolled patients during active infection and followed them longitudinally. This clone was counted a few times. Germline assignment: CDR1 SGHTA and CDR2 FQGNSA. The V and J ends lost 7 bases and 7 bases, in that order; junction bases with no gene match: 12. The CDR3 spans 15 residues. Original handling: Using reference gene primer amplification, nucleated cell counts were estimated. Only in-frame clones appear in the TCRdb table, and some are missing; sequencing was by immunoSEQ multiplex PCR. V and J calls and clone size are as listed in that table; D and trimming were resolved from the DNA. The table includes about 210,000 clones, approximately 84% detected once.

The receptor comes from a woman older than 75 with COVID-19, enrolled during active disease. Sequencing was performed on peripheral blood. This chain connects TRBV7-2 to TRBJ2-7; 11 bases match TRBD2. CDR3 loop: CASTRIAGGGYEQYF. CDR3 coding DNA: TGTGCCAGCACCCGAATAGCGGGGGGGGGATATGAGCAGTACTTC. Looking up the rest from reference TRBV7-2 and TRBJ2-7 gives the full variable domain: GAGVSQSPSNKVTEKGKDVELRCDPISGHTALYWYRQSLGQGLEFLIYFQGNSAPDKSGLPSDRFSAERTGGSVSTLTIQRTQQEDSAVYLCASTRIAGGGYEQYFGPGTRLTVT.